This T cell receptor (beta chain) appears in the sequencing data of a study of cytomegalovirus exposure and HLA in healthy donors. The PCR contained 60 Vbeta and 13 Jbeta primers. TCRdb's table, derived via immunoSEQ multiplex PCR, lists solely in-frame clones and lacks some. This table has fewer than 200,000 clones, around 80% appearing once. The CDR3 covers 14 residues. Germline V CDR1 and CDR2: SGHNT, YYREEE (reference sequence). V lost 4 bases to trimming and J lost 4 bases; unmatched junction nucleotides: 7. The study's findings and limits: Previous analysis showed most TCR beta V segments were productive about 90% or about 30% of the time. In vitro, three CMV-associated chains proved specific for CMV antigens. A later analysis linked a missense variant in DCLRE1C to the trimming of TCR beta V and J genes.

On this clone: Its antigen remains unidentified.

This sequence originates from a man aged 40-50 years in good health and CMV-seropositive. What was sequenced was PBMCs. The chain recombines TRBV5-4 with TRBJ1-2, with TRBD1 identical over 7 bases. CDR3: CASSPGQDIYGYTF. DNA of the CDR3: TGTGCCAGCAGCCCCGGACAGGATATCTATGGCTACACCTTC.